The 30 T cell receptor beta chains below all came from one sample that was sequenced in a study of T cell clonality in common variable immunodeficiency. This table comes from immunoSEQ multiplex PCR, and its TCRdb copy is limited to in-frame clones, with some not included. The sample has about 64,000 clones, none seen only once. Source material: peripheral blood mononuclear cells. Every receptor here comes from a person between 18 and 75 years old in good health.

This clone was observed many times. CDR3: CASSTGTSGANVLTF. The sequenced part of the CDR3 DNA is TGTGCCAGTAGTACAGGTACCTCTGGGGCCAACGTC. The chain couples TRBV19 to TRBJ2-6; no clear D. The read ends 3 residues early relative to the CDR3; the germline J gene fills the gap. Germline CDR1 is LNHDA and CDR2 is SQIVND (reference sequence). This CDR3 contains 15 residues. Trimming stripped 4 bases from V and 0 bases from J, with 7 bases between. Using reference TRBV19 and TRBJ2-6 for the parts outside the CDR3, the full variable domain is DGGITQSPKYLFRKEGQNVTLSCEQNLNHDAMYWYRQDPGQGLRLIYYSQIVNDFQKGDIAEGYSVSREKKESFPLTVTSAQKNPTAFYLCASSTGTSGANVLTFGAGSRLTVL.

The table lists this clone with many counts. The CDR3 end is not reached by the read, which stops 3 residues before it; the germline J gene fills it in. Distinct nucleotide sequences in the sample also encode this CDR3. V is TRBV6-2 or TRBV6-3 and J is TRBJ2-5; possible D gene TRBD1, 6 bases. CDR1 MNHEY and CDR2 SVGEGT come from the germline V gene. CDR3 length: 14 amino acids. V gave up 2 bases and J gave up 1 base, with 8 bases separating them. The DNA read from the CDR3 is TGTGCCAGCAGTTACACAGGGAGCCAAGAGACC. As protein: CASSYTGSQET. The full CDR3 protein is CASSYTGSQETQYF.

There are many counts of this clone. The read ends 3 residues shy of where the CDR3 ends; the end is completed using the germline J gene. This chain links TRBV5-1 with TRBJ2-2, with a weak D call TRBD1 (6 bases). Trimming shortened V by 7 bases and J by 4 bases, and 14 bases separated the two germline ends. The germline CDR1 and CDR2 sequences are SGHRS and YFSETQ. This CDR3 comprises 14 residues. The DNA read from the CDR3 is TGCGCCAGCTTCGCACAGGGTCTCACCGGGGAG. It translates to CASFAQGLTGE. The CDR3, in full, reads CASFAQGLTGELFF. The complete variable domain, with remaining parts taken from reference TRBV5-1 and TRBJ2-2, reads KAGVTQTPRYLIKTRGQQVTLSCSPISGHRSVSWYQQTPGQGLQFLFEYFSETQRNKGNFPGRFSGRQFSNSRSEMNVSTLELGDSALYLCASFAQGLTGELFFGEGSRLTVL.

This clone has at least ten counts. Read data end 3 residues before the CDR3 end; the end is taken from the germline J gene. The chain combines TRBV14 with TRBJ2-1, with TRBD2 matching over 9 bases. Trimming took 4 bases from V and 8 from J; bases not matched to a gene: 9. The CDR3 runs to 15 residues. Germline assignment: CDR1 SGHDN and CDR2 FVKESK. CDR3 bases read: TGTGCCAGCAGCCTTCTAGCGGGGAAGGGATATGAG. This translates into CASSLLAGKGYE. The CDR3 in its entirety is CASSLLAGKGYEQFF.

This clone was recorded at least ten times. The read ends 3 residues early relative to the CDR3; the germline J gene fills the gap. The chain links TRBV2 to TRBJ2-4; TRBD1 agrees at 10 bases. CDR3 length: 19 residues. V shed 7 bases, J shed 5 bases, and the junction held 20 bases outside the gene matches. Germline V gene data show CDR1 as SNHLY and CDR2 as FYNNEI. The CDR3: CASTLIRDRGPLIQNIQYF. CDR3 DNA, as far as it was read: TGTGCCAGCACCCTGATCCGGGACAGGGGTCCCCTGATACAAAACATT.

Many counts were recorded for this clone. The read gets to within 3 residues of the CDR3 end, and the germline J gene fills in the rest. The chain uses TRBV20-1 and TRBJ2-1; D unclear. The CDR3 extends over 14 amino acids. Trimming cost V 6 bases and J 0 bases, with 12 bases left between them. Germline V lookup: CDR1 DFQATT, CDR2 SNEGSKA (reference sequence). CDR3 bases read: TGCAGTGCCTCGACATGGAGCTCCTACAATGAG. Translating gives CSASTWSSYNE. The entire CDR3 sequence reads CSASTWSSYNEQFF.

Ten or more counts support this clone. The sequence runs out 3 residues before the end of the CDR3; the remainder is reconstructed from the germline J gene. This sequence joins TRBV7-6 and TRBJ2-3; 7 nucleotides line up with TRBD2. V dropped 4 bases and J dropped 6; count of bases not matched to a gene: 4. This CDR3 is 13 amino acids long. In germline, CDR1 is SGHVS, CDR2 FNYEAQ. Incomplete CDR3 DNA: TGTGCCAGCAGCTCTGGCGGGGGTGATACG. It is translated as CASSSGGGDT. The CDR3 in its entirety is CASSSGGGDTQYF.

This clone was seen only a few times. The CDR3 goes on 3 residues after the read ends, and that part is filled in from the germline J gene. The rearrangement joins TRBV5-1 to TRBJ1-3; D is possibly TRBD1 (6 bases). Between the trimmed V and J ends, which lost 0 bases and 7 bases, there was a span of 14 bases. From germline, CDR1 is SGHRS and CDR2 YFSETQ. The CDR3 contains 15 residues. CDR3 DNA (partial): TGCGCCAGCAGCTTGGACGGTCCAAGGGGGAACACC. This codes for CASSLDGPRGNT. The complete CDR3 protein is CASSLDGPRGNTIYF.

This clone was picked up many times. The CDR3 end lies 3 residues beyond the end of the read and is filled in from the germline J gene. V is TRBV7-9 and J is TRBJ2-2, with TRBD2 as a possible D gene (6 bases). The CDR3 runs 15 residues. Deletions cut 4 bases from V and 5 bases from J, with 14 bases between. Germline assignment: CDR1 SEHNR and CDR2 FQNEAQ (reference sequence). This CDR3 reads CASSSTTRVTGELFF. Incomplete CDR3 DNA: TGTGCCAGCAGCTCGACGACTAGAGTGACCGGGGAG.

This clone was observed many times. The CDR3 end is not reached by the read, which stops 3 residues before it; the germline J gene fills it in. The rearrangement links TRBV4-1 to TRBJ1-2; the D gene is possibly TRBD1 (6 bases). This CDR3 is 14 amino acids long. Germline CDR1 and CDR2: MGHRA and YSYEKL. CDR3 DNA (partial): TGCGCCAGCAGCCAAGGGTCAGGGGCAAAAGGC. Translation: CASSQGSGAKG. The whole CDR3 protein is CASSQGSGAKGYTF.

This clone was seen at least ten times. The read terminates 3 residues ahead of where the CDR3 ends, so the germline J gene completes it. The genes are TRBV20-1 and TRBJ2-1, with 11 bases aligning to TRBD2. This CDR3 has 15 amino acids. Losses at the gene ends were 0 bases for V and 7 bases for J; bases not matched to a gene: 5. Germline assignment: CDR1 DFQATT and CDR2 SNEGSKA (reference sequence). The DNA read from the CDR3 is TGCAGTGCTAGAGATTGGTCTAGCGGGAGGAATGAG. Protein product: CSARDWSSGRNE. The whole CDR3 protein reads CSARDWSSGRNEQFF.

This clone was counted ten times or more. The CDR3 is CASSLLAGTDQPQHF. CDR3 bases read: TGTGCCAGCAGTTTATTGGCGGGAACGGATCAGCCC. The J gene is TRBJ1-5, the V gene TRBV28; D ambiguous. The read is 3 residues too short to cover the CDR3 end, so that end is filled in from the germline J gene. CDR1 MDHEN and CDR2 SYDVKM come from the germline V gene. The V end lost 1 base, the J end lost 5 bases, and 12 bases lay between the germline ends. The CDR3 sequence is 15 residues long. Full variable domain (missing parts from reference TRBV28 and TRBJ1-5): DVKVTQSSRYLVKRTGEKVFLECVQDMDHENMFWYRQDPGLGLRLIYFSYDVKMKEKGDIPEGYSVSREKKERFSLILESASTNQTSMYLCASSLLAGTDQPQHFGDGTRLSIL.

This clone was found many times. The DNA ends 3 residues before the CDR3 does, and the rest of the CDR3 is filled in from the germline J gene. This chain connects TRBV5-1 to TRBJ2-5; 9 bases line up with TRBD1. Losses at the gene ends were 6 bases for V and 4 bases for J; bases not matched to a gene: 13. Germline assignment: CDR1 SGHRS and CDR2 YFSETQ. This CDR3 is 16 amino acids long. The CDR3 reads CASTLAGTGMRETQYF. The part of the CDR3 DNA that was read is TGCGCCAGCACCCTGGCGGGGACAGGGATGAGAGAGACC.

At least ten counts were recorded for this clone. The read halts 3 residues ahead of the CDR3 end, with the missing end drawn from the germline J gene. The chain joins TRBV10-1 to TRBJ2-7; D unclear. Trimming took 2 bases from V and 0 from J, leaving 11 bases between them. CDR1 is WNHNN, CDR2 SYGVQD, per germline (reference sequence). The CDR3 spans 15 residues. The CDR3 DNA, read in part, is TGCGCCAGCAGTGAGGCAGCCCCAGGCTCCTACGAG. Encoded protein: CASSEAAPGSYE. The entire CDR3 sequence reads CASSEAAPGSYEQYF.

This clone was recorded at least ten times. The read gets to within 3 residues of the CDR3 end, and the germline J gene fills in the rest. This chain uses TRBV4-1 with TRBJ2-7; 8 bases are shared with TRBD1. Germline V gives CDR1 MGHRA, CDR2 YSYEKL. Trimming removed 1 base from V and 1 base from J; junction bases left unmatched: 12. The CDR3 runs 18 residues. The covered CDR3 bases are TGCGCCAGCAGCCAAGGGACTTCCGGGACAGGCGCTTCCTACGAG. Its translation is CASSQGTSGTGASYE. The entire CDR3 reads CASSQGTSGTGASYEQYF.

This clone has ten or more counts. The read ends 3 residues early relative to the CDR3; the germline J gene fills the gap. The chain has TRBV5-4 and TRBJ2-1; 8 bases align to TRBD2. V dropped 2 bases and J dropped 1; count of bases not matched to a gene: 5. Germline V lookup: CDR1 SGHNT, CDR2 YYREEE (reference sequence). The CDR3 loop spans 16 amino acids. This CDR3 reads CASSFPLAGSYNEQFF. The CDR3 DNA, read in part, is TGTGCCAGCAGCTTCCCCTTAGCGGGATCCTACAATGAG.

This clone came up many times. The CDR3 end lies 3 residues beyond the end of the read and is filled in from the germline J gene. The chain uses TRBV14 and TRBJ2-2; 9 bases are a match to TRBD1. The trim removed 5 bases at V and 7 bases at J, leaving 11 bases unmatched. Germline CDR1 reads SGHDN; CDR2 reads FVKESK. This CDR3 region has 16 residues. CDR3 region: CASSATGTGKFGELFF. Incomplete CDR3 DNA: TGTGCCAGCAGCGCTACCGGGACAGGGAAGTTCGGGGAG. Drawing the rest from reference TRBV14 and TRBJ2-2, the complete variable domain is EAGVTQFPSHSVIEKGQTVTLRCDPISGHDNLYWYRRVMGKEIKFLLHFVKESKQDESGMPNNRFLAERTGGTYSTLKVQPAELEDSGVYFCASSATGTGKFGELFFGEGSRLTVL.

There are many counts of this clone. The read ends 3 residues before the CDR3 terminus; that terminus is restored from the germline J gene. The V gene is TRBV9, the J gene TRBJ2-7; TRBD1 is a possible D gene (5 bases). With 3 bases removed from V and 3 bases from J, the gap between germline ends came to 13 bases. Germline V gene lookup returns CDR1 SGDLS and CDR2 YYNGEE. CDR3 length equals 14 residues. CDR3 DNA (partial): TGTGCCAGCAGCGGGACACCGACGTTCTACGAG. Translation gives CASSGTPTFYE. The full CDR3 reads CASSGTPTFYEQYF.

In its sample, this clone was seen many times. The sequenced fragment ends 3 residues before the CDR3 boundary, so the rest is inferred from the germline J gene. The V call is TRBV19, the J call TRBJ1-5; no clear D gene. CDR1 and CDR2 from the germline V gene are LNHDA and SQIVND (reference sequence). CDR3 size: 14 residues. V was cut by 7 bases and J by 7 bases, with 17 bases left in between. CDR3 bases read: TGTGCCAGTATAGGCCGAGCGGCTGACCAGCCC. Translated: CASIGRAADQP. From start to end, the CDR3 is CASIGRAADQPQHF.

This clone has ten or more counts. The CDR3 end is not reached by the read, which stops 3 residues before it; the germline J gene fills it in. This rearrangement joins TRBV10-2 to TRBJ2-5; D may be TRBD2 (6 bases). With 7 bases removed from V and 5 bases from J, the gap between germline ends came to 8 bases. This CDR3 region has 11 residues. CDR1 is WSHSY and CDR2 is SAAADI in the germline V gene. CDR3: CASTGGETQYF. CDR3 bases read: TGCGCCAGCACTGGAGGGGAGACC.

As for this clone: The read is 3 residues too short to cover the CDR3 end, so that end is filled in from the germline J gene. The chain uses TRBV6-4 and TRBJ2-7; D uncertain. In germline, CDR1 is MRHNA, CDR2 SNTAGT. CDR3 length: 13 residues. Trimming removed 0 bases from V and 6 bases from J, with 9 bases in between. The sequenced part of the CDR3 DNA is TGTGCCAGCAGTGACTCGAAGGGCTGCGAG. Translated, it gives CASSDSKGCE. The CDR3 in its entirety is CASSDSKGCEQYF.

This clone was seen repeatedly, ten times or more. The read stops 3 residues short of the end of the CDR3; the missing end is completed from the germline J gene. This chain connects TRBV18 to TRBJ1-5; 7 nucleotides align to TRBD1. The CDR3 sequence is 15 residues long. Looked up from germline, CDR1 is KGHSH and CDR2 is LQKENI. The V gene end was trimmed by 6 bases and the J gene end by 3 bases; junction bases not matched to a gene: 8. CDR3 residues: CASSTGRGDNQPQHF. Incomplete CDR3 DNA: TGTGCCAGCTCGACAGGGCGGGGGGACAATCAGCCC.

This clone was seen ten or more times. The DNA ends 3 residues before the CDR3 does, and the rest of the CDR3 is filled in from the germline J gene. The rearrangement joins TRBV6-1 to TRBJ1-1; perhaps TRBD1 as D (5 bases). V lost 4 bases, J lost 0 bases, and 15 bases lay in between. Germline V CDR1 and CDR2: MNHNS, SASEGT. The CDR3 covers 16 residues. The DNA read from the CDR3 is TGTGCCAGCAGTGGCACCCGACAGTTCATGAACACTGAA. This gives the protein CASSGTRQFMNTE. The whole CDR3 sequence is CASSGTRQFMNTEAFF.

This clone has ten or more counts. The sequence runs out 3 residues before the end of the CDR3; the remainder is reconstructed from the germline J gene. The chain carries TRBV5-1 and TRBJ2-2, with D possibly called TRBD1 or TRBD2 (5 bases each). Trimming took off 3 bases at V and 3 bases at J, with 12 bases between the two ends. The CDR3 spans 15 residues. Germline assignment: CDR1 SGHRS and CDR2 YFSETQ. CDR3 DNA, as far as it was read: TGCGCCAGCAGCTCCGCCCAGGGAGACACCGGGGAG. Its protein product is CASSSAQGDTGE. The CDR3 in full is CASSSAQGDTGELFF.

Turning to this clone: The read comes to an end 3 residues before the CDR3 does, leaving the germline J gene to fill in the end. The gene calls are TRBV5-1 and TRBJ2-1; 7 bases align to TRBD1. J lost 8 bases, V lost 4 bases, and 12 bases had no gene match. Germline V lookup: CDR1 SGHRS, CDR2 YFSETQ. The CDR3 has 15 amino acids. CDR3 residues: CASSLGQTTLDEQFF. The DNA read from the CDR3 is TGCGCCAGCAGCCTGGGACAGACCACGTTGGATGAG.

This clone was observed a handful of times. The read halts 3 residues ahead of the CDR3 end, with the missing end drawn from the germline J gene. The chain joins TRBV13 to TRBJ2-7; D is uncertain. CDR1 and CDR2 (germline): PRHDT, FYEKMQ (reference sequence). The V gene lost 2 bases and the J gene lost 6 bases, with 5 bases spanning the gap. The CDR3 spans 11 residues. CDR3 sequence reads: CASSLFSEQYF. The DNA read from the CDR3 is TGTGCCAGCAGCTTATTCTCCGAG.

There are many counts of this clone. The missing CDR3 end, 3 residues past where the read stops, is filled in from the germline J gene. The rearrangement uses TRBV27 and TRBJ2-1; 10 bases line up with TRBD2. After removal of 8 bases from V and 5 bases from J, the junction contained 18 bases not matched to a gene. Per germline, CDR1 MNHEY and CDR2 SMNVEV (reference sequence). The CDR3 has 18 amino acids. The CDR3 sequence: CASGSLGQTSGTNNEQFF. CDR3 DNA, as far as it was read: TGTGCCAGCGGGTCTCTAGGGCAAACTAGCGGGACCAACAATGAG.

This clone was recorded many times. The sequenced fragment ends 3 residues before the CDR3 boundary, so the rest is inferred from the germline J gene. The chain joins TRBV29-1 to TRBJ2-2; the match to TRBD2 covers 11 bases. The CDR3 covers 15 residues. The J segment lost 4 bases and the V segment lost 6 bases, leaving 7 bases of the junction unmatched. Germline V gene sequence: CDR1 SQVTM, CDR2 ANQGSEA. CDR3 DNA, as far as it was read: TGCAGCGTCCCTGTAGCGGGGGGGCTCACCGGGGAG. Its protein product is CSVPVAGGLTGE. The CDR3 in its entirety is CSVPVAGGLTGELFF.

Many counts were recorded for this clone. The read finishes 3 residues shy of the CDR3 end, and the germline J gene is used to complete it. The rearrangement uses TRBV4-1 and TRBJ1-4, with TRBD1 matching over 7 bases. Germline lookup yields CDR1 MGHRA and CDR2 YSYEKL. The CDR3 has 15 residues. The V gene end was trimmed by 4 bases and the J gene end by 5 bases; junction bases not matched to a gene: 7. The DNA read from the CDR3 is TGCGCCAGCAGCCCCGGGACAGTTCAGAATGAAAAA. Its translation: CASSPGTVQNEK. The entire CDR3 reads CASSPGTVQNEKLFF.

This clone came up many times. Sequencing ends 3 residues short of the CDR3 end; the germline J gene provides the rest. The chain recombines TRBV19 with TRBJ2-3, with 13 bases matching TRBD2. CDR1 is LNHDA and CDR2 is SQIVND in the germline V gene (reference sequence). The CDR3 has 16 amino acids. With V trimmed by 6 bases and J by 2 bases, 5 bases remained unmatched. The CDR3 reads CASRGGTSGNTDTQYF. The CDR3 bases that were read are TGTGCCAGTAGAGGGGGGACTAGCGGGAACACAGATACG.